The 14 T cell receptor beta chains in this list originate from one sample, sequenced in a study of blood T cell repertoires in COVID-19 (dated by TCRdb to about 2020). The library relied on the immunoSEQ multiplex PCR assay. TCRdb retrieved this table from immuneACCESS and kept in-frame rearrangements only. Not all clones are present; in checked studies, unresolved V genes account for under half, and no reason is known for the remainder. The sample table records roughly 500,000 clones; 88% of these occur just once. Together, the top ten hold 1.8% of the sample. Sequenced material: PBMCs or T cells enriched from blood (not recorded which). The receptors stem from a woman aged 40 to 50 who had recovered from COVID-19.

This sequence joins TRBV7-8 and TRBJ1-2; the D is unclear. V was pared by 5 bases and J by 1 base, with 8 bases between. The CDR3 sequence is 13 residues long. CDR1 and CDR2 from the germline V gene are SGHVS and FQNEAQ. In nucleotides, the CDR3 is TGTGCCAGCAGCGCCAGGATTAACTATGGCTACACCTTC. Translating gives CASSARINYGYTF.

The chain is built from TRBV10-3 and TRBJ1-6; possibly TRBD1 for D (5 bases). Trimming took 4 bases from V and 9 from J, leaving 16 bases between them. The CDR3 consists of 15 residues. Per the germline V gene, CDR1 is ENHRY and CDR2 is SYGVKD. For the CDR3, the DNA is TGTGCCATCAGTGCCTGGCAGGGATCGGGTTCACCCCTCCACTTT. Translation gives CAISAWQGSGSPLHF.

The chain carries TRBV7-9 and TRBJ2-1; tentative D call: TRBD1 (5 bases). Per germline, CDR1 SEHNR and CDR2 FQNEAQ (reference sequence). V lost 5 bases, J lost 5 bases, and 25 bases lay in between. The CDR3 runs to 18 residues. The DNA for the CDR3 is TGTGCCAGCAGCCACCGACACAGGAGCAGTATGGAAGACAATGAGCAGTTCTTC. Residues: CASSHRHRSSMEDNEQFF.

This chain uses TRBV9 with TRBJ2-5, with 9 bases aligning to TRBD2. The CDR3 is made up of 15 amino acids. CDR1 and CDR2 from the germline V gene are SGDLS and YYNGEE. V was pared by 5 bases and J by 5 bases, with 10 bases of the junction left unmatched. As DNA, the CDR3 is TGTGCCAGCAGTACAACGGGACTAGCTAAGGAGACCCAGTACTTC. Translated, it gives CASSTTGLAKETQYF.

This chain joins TRBV7-9 and TRBJ1-4; D is perhaps TRBD1 (6 bases). The CDR3 consists of 16 residues. Germline V gene data show CDR1 as SEHNR and CDR2 as FQNEAQ (reference sequence). Trimming shortened V by 5 bases and J by 7 bases, and 20 bases separated the two germline ends. The CDR3 nucleotides read TGTGCCAGCAGCCCCAAGAGAACCCGGGACACTGAAAAACTGTTTTTT. This encodes CASSPKRTRDTEKLFF.

This clone is a singleton in its sample. This chain uses TRBV10-1 with TRBJ1-4; D is perhaps TRBD1 (5 bases). Trimming took off 2 bases at V and 1 base at J, with 11 bases between the two ends. The CDR3 has 16 residues. Germline V lookup: CDR1 WNHNN, CDR2 SYGVQD (reference sequence). This CDR3 is CASSEKGIVTNEKLFF. The CDR3 region has the DNA TGCGCCAGCAGTGAGAAGGGGATTGTAACTAATGAAAAACTGTTTTTT.

CDR3 nucleotide sequence: TGTGCCAGCAGCGCGACCGGGGGGTATCGCGGACACACAGATACGCAGTATTTT. It specifies CASSATGGYRGHTDTQYF. This chain connects TRBV5-6 to TRBJ2-3, with 7 bases aligning to TRBD2. V trimming: 4 bases; J trimming: 2 bases; junction bases outside the gene matches: 16. The CDR3 extends over 18 amino acids. Germline CDR1 is SGHDT and CDR2 is YYEEEE.

This chain connects TRBV4-1 to TRBJ2-3, with 8 bases aligning to TRBD1. The trim removed 5 bases at V and 5 bases at J, leaving 12 bases unmatched. The germline V gene has CDR1 MGHRA and CDR2 YSYEKL. The length of the CDR3 is 16 residues. The CDR3 nucleotides read TGCGCCAGCAGCTCAAGCCCACAGGGGGGTAAAGATACGCAGTATTTT. Its translation is CASSSSPQGGKDTQYF.

This clone was counted between two and nine times. The CDR3 is CASTPLGGQPQHF. The CDR3, as DNA: TGTGCCAGCACTCCTCTGGGGGGACAGCCCCAGCATTTT. This chain connects TRBV6-5 to TRBJ1-5; D may be TRBD1 (5 bases). Germline CDR1 is MNHEY and CDR2 is SVGAGI. V was cut by 7 bases and J by 7 bases, with 14 bases left in between. The CDR3 is 13 amino acids.

As DNA, the CDR3 is TGTGCCAGCAGCTTATTTAGCGAAGGGGGTCTTTGGATGGGGACTGAAGCTTTCTTT. Its protein is CASSLFSEGGLWMGTEAFF. This chain joins TRBV11-3 and TRBJ1-1; weak D call: TRBD1 (6 bases). The germline V gene has CDR1 SGHNT and CDR2 YENEEA. This CDR3 has 19 residues. V lost 2 bases, J lost 5 bases, and 27 bases lay in between. The full variable domain, in which reference TRBV11-3 and TRBJ1-1 provide the parts outside the CDR3, is EAGVVQSPRYKIIEKKQPVAFWCNPISGHNTLYWYLQNLGQGPELLIRYENEEAVDDSQLPKDRFSAERLKGVDSTLKIQPAELGDSAVYLCASSLFSEGGLWMGTEAFFGQGTRLTVV.

The V and J genes are TRBV3-1 (or the pseudogene TRBV3-2) and TRBJ1-1, with D tentatively TRBD1 (6 bases). The CDR3 extends over 14 amino acids. Germline assignment: CDR1 LGHDT and CDR2 YNNKEL (reference sequence). Trimming took 4 bases from V and 8 from J, leaving 17 bases between them. Here the CDR3 reads CASSREGHSAEAFF. The CDR3 nucleotides are TGTGCCAGCAGCCGAGAGGGACACTCCGCAGAAGCTTTCTTT.

The chain uses TRBV12-3 or TRBV12-4 and TRBJ1-1; D remains ambiguous. Trimming left V 6 bases short and J 0 bases short, with 8 bases between. CDR3 size: 13 residues. The chain's CDR3 is CASSPGMNTEAFF. The DNA of the CDR3 is TGTGCCAGCAGCCCGGGGATGAACACTGAAGCTTTCTTT.

This chain uses TRBV4-3 with TRBJ2-1, with a possible D match to TRBD2 (6 bases). The CDR3 runs 15 residues. Germline CDR1 is LGHNA and CDR2 is YSLEER. Trimming shortened V by 3 bases and J by 3 bases, and 12 bases separated the two germline ends. The CDR3 protein is CASSHDSGYYNEQFF. The CDR3 DNA follows: TGCGCCAGCAGCCATGATAGCGGATACTACAATGAGCAGTTCTTC.

This chain joins TRBV6-2 or TRBV6-3 and TRBJ1-2; 11 bases agree with TRBD1. V gave up 4 bases and J gave up 7 bases; unmatched junction bases: 5. From germline, CDR1 is MNHEY and CDR2 SVGEGT. This CDR3 contains 14 residues. This CDR3 is CASSFRTGGSGYTF. The CDR3 coding sequence is TGTGCCAGCAGTTTTCGGACAGGGGGCTCTGGCTACACCTTC.